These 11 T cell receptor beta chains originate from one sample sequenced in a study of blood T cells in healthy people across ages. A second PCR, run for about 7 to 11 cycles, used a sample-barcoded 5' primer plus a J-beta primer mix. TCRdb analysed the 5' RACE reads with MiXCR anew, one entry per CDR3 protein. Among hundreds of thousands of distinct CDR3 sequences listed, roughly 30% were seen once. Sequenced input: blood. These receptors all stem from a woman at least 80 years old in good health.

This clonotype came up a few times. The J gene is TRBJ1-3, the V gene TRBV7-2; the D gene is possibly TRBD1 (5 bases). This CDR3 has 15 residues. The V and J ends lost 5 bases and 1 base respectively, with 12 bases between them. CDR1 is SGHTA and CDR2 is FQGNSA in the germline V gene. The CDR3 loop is CASSPEAGSGNTIYF. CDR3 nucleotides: TGTGCCAGCAGCCCTGAAGCAGGGTCTGGAAACACCATATATTTT.

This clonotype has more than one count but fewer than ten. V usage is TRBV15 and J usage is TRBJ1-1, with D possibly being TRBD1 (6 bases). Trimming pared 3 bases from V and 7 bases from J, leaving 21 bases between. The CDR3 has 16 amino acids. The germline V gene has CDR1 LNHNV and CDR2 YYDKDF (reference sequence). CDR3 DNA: TGTGCCACCAGCAGGAGACAGGTGGGGCTAGGGGGTGAAGCTTTCTTT. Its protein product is CATSRRQVGLGGEAFF.

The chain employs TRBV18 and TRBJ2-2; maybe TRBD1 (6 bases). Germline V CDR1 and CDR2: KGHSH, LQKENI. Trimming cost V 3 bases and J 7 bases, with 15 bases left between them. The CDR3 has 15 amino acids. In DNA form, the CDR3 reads TGTGCCAGCTCACCGTACCGACAGGCGAGCGGGGAGCTGTTTTTT. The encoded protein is CASSPYRQASGELFF. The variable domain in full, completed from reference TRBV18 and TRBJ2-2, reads NAGVMQNPRHLVRRRGQEARLRCSPMKGHSHVYWYRQLPEEGLKFMVYLQKENIIDESGMPKERFSAEFPKEGPSILRIQQVVRGDSAAYFCASSPYRQASGELFFGEGSRLTVL.

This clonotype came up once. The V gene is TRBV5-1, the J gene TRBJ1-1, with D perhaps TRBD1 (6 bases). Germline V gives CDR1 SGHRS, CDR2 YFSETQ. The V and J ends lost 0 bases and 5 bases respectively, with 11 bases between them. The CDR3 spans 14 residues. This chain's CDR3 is CASSLALTGTEAFF. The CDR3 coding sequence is TGCGCCAGCAGCTTGGCCCTGACAGGAACTGAAGCTTTCTTT.

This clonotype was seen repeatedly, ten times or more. CDR3 nucleotide sequence: TGTGCCAGCAGCTTAGAAAAGACAGGGCCTTTCTCTGGGGCCAACGTCCTGACTTTC. Amino acid sequence: CASSLEKTGPFSGANVLTF. The chain links TRBV7-3 to TRBJ2-6; 7 bases agree with TRBD1. Germline CDR1 reads SGHTA; CDR2 reads FQGTGA. V was clipped by 2 bases and J by 0 bases; unmatched bases: 10. The CDR3 is made up of 19 amino acids.

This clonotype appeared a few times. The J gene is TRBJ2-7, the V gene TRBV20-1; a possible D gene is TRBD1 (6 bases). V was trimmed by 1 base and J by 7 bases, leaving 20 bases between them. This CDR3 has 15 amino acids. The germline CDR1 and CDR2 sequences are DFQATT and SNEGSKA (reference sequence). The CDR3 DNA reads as TGCAGTGCTAGAGCCGCCGGGACAACCTACAATGAGCAGTACTTC. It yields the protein CSARAAGTTYNEQYF.

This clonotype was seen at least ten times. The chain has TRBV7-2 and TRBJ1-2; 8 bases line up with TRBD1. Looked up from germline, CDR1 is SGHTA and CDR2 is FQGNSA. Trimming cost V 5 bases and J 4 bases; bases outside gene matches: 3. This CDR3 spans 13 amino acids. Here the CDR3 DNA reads TGTGCCAGCAGCATAGGACAGGGCTATGGCTACACCTTC. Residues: CASSIGQGYGYTF.

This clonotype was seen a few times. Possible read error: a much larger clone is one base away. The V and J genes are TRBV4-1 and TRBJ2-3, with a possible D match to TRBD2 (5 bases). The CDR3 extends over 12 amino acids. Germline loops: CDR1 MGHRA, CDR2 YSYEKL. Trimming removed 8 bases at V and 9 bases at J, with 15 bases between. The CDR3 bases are TGCGCCAGCGGCCCTGACTACGGCACGCAGTATTTT. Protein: CASGPDYGTQYF.

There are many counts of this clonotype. CDR3 residues: CASSNRGDPYEQYF. The CDR3 coding sequence is TGTGCCAGCTCGAACAGGGGGGATCCCTACGAGCAGTACTTC. The chain carries TRBV5-4 and TRBJ2-7; TRBD1 matches 8 bases. The CDR3 loop spans 14 amino acids. CDR1 and CDR2 from the germline V gene are SGHNT and YYREEE (reference sequence). The ends lost 7 bases at V and 2 bases at J; junction bases unmatched: 8.

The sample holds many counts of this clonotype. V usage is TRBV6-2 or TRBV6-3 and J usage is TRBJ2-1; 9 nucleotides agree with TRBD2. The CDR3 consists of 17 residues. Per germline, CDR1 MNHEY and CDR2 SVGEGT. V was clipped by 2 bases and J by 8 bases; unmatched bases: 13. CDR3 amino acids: CASSYPMGGGVSDEQFF. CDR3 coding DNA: TGTGCCAGCAGTTACCCGATGGGCGGGGGGGTTTCAGATGAGCAGTTCTTC.

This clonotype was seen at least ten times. The CDR3 nucleotides read TGTGCCACCAGCAAGGCAGGGGATGGCTACACCTTC. It translates to CATSKAGDGYTF. The chain has TRBV15 and TRBJ1-2, with a possible D match to TRBD1 (6 bases). The length of the CDR3 is 12 residues. Trimming pared 4 bases from V and 6 bases from J, leaving 9 bases between. CDR1 is LNHNV, CDR2 YYDKDF, per germline (reference sequence).